This is a list of T cell receptor beta chains from one sample in a study of identifying expanded T cells in peripheral blood. The protocol was immunoSEQ multiplex PCR, while the TCRdb copy is restricted to in-frame clones and leaves out a portion. The sample gives about 78,000 clones, more than 75% of which show up once; 15% to 20% is in the top ten. Sample: blood. These TCRs come from a person aged 18-70 years in good health. Each CDR3 is given with its conserved first and last residue. The order of the fields is D gene, clone size, J gene, V gene, CDR3 protein, CDR3 DNA. The D gene is left open where the match is weak. For some rows the clone size is stated as once, few or many, or as a class when expanded; others skip it.

D: .; size: .; J: TRBJ2-4; V: TRBV4-3; CDR3: CASSQEGSLGGIQYF; DNA: TGCGCCAGCAGCCAAGAAGGCAGTTTGGGGGGCATTCAGTACTTC
D: .; size: .; J: TRBJ2-7; V: TRBV6-4; CDR3: CASSDPPYEQYF; DNA: TGTGCCAGCAGTGACCCTCCCTACGAGCAGTACTTC
D: .; size: .; J: TRBJ1-2; V: TRBV6-1; CDR3: CASSVGQHPVYGYTF; DNA: TGTGCCAGCAGTGTAGGACAGCACCCTGTCTATGGCTACACCTTC
D: TRBD1; size: .; J: TRBJ1-2; V: TRBV19; CDR3: CASRRQGDSYGYTF; DNA: TGTGCCAGTAGGAGACAGGGGGACAGCTATGGCTACACCTTC
D: .; size: .; J: TRBJ1-1; V: TRBV5-1; CDR3: CASSLRPSEAFF; DNA: TGCGCCAGCAGCTTGAGACCTTCTGAAGCTTTCTTT
D: .; size: .; J: TRBJ2-1; V: TRBV6-6; CDR3: CASRPGLPYNEQFF; DNA: TGTGCCAGCAGGCCAGGGTTACCCTACAATGAGCAGTTCTTC
D: .; size: .; J: TRBJ2-7; V: TRBV2; CDR3: CASSDRSLYEQYF; DNA: TGTGCCAGCAGTGACAGGTCCCTCTACGAGCAGTACTTC
D: TRBD1; size: .; J: TRBJ2-7; V: TRBV10-3; CDR3: CAISESRGPVHRPYEQYF; DNA: TGTGCCATCAGTGAGTCGAGGGGGCCAGTTCATAGACCCTACGAGCAGTACTTC
D: .; size: .; J: TRBJ2-3; V: TRBV5-1; CDR3: CASSTEGPTDTQYF; DNA: TGCGCCAGCAGCACGGAGGGGCCCACAGATACGCAGTATTTT
D: .; size: once; J: TRBJ1-3; V: TRBV11-2; CDR3: CASSLSYSSGNTIYF; DNA: TGTGCCAGCAGCTTAAGTTACAGCTCTGGAAACACCATATATTTT
D: .; size: .; J: TRBJ1-4; V: TRBV5-6; CDR3: CASSLWQVDEKLFF; DNA: TGTGCCAGCAGCTTGTGGCAGGTAGACGAAAAACTGTTTTTT
D: .; size: .; J: TRBJ2-3; V: TRBV5-1; CDR3: CASSQGQPTDTQYF; DNA: TGCGCCAGCAGCCAAGGACAGCCCACAGATACGCAGTATTTT
D: .; size: .; J: TRBJ1-2; V: TRBV6-1; CDR3: CASSEWNYGYTF; DNA: TGTGCCAGCAGTGAATGGAACTATGGCTACACCTTC
D: TRBD2; size: .; J: TRBJ2-5; V: TRBV7-2; CDR3: CASSPFGGGQETQYF; DNA: TGTGCCAGCAGCCCATTTGGGGGGGGACAAGAGACCCAGTACTTC
D: .; size: .; J: TRBJ1-2; V: TRBV18; CDR3: CASSLNRDGGYGYTF; DNA: TGTGCCAGCTCACTGAACAGGGACGGGGGCTATGGCTACACCTTC
D: TRBD1; size: .; J: TRBJ2-3; V: TRBV4-1; CDR3: CASSQPRTGADTQYF; DNA: TGCGCCAGCAGCCAACCTCGGACAGGGGCAGATACGCAGTATTTT
D: TRBD2; size: .; J: TRBJ2-1; V: TRBV6-6; CDR3: CASIPGLGTYNEQFF; DNA: TGTGCCAGCATCCCGGGACTAGGGACCTACAATGAGCAGTTCTTC
D: TRBD2; size: .; J: TRBJ2-7; V: TRBV5-1; CDR3: CASSLSGGSYEQYF; DNA: TGCGCCAGCAGCTTGTCGGGGGGATCCTACGAGCAGTACTTC
D: .; size: .; J: TRBJ2-2; V: TRBV18; CDR3: CASSPYAGELFF; DNA: TGTGCCAGCTCACCATACGCCGGGGAGCTGTTTTTT
D: .; size: .; J: TRBJ1-6; V: TRBV4-3; CDR3: CASSLDLRPIRGGRSPLHF; DNA: TGCGCCAGCAGCCTCGACCTCCGACCGATCAGGGGCGGGAGATCACCCCTCCACTTT
D: .; size: once; J: TRBJ2-7; V: TRBV30; CDR3: CAWRRPAVYEQYF; DNA: TGTGCCTGGAGAAGGCCCGCAGTCTACGAGCAGTACTTC
D: .; size: .; J: TRBJ1-2; V: TRBV4-2; CDR3: CASSQEDWEGNHGYTF; DNA: TGTGCCAGCAGCCAAGAGGATTGGGAGGGAAACCATGGCTACACCTTC
D: .; size: .; J: TRBJ1-3; V: TRBV9; CDR3: CASSVGAGSGNTIYF; DNA: TGTGCCAGCAGCGTAGGGGCAGGGTCTGGAAACACCATATATTTT
D: .; size: .; J: TRBJ2-6; V: TRBV13; CDR3: CASSLARSGANVLTF; DNA: TGTGCCAGCAGCTTAGCTAGGTCTGGGGCCAACGTCCTGACTTTC
D: TRBD1; size: .; J: TRBJ1-4; V: TRBV19; CDR3: CASSYGQGGTNEKLFF; DNA: TGTGCCAGTAGTTACGGACAGGGAGGTACTAATGAAAAACTGTTTTTT
D: .; size: once; J: TRBJ2-3; V: TRBV6-6; CDR3: CASSGVGTDTQYF; DNA: TGTGCCAGCAGCGGGGTTGGCACAGATACGCAGTATTTT
D: TRBD1; size: .; J: TRBJ2-7; V: TRBV18; CDR3: CASSTGGADEQYF; DNA: TGTGCCAGCTCGACAGGGGGCGCGGACGAGCAGTACTTC
D: .; size: .; J: TRBJ1-4; V: TRBV19; CDR3: CASSDLGGITEKLFF; DNA: TGTGCCAGTAGTGACCTGGGGGGGATCACCGAAAAACTGTTTTTT
D: .; size: .; J: TRBJ2-2; V: TRBV5-4; CDR3: CASSFAGGDTGELFF; DNA: TGTGCCAGCAGCTTTGCGGGTGGGGACACCGGGGAGCTGTTTTTT
D: TRBD2; size: few; J: TRBJ2-4; V: TRBV5-6; CDR3: CASSFPGTSRNIQYF; DNA: TGTGCCAGCAGCTTCCCTGGGACTAGCCGCAACATTCAGTACTTC
D: .; size: .; J: TRBJ1-4; V: TRBV19; CDR3: CASYSRSAGPPLFF; DNA: TGTGCCAGTTACTCGCGGTCCGCAGGACCCCCACTGTTTTTT
D: .; size: .; J: TRBJ2-7; V: TRBV11-2; CDR3: CASSLYTYEQYF; DNA: TGTGCCAGCAGCTTATACACCTACGAGCAGTACTTC
D: .; size: .; J: TRBJ1-5; V: TRBV4-3; CDR3: CASSQDRRVFQPQHF; DNA: TGCGCCAGCAGCCAAGATCGAAGGGTTTTTCAGCCCCAGCATTTT
D: .; size: .; J: TRBJ2-3; V: TRBV7-6; CDR3: CASSLTGGVDTQYF; DNA: TGTGCCAGCAGCTTAACCGGGGGCGTGGATACGCAGTATTTT
D: TRBD1; size: .; J: TRBJ2-6; V: TRBV5-4; CDR3: CASSPQNRGTSGANVLTF; DNA: TGTGCCAGCAGCCCCCAGAACAGGGGGACATCCGGGGCCAACGTCCTGACTTTC
D: .; size: .; J: TRBJ2-5; V: TRBV7-8; CDR3: CATRVQETQYF; DNA: TGTGCCACCCGTGTTCAAGAGACCCAGTACTTC
D: .; size: .; J: TRBJ1-2; V: TRBV6-5; CDR3: CASSSSGTPNYGYTF; DNA: TGTGCCAGCAGTTCCTCCGGGACACCTAACTATGGCTACACCTTC
D: TRBD2; size: .; J: TRBJ2-3; V: TRBV18; CDR3: CASSPRASGFTDTQYF; DNA: TGTGCCAGCTCACCAAGGGCTAGCGGATTCACAGATACGCAGTATTTT
D: .; size: .; J: TRBJ1-6; V: TRBV5-4; CDR3: CASSLASGFSGSPLHF; DNA: TGTGCCAGCAGCTTGGCGTCAGGATTTTCAGGTTCACCCCTCCACTTT
D: TRBD1; size: .; J: TRBJ1-6; V: TRBV12-5; CDR3: CASGLVLPGGMYNSPLHF; DNA: TGTGCTAGTGGTTTGGTACTCCCAGGGGGAATGTATAATTCACCCCTCCACTTT
D: .; size: .; J: TRBJ1-2; V: TRBV6-1; CDR3: CASRPRGRVDGYTF; DNA: TGTGCCAGCCGACCCCGGGGCAGGGTGGATGGCTACACCTTC
D: .; size: .; J: TRBJ1-2; V: TRBV5-4; CDR3: CASSPGGAAGFSGYTF; DNA: TGTGCCAGCAGCCCGGGGGGGGCTGCTGGTTTTTCTGGCTACACCTTC
D: .; size: few; J: TRBJ2-7; V: TRBV7-2; CDR3: CASSFLYEQYF; DNA: TGTGCCAGCAGCTTCTTGTACGAGCAGTACTTC
D: .; size: .; J: TRBJ1-2; V: TRBV28; CDR3: CASSYGNGAWDYGYTF; DNA: TGTGCCAGCAGTTATGGGAACGGGGCTTGGGACTATGGCTACACCTTC
D: TRBD1; size: .; J: TRBJ1-4; V: TRBV30; CDR3: CAWGRGLGNEKLFF; DNA: TGTGCCTGGGGAAGGGGGCTCGGTAATGAAAAACTGTTTTTT
D: .; size: .; J: TRBJ1-5; V: TRBV6-6; CDR3: CASSPGTASPQHF; DNA: TGTGCCAGCAGCCCCGGGACGGCCTCTCCCCAGCATTTT
D: .; size: .; J: TRBJ2-1; V: TRBV21-1; CDR3: CASSNVGSSGVNEQFF; DNA: TGTGCCAGCAGCAACGTAGGCTCTAGCGGGGTCAATGAGCAGTTCTTC
D: .; size: .; J: TRBJ1-1; V: TRBV15; CDR3: CATSSARYTEAFF; DNA: TGTGCCACCAGCAGCGCTCGATACACTGAAGCTTTCTTT
D: TRBD1; size: .; J: TRBJ1-1; V: TRBV18; CDR3: CASSQNPGQGRITEAFF; DNA: TGTGCCAGCTCCCAGAATCCGGGACAGGGTCGAATCACTGAAGCTTTCTTT
D: TRBD1; size: .; J: TRBJ1-2; V: TRBV10-3; CDR3: CAISELQGRDYTF; DNA: TGTGCCATCAGTGAATTACAGGGGAGGGACTACACCTTC
D: .; size: .; J: TRBJ2-7; V: TRBV2; CDR3: CASSDAQGSYEQYF; DNA: TGTGCCAGCAGTGACGCACAGGGTAGCTACGAGCAGTACTTC
D: .; size: .; J: TRBJ1-5; V: TRBV23-1; CDR3: CASSQYMRTPTYQPQHF; DNA: TGCGCCAGCAGTCAATATATGAGGACTCCGACTTATCAGCCCCAGCATTTT
D: TRBD1; size: .; J: TRBJ2-2; V: TRBV28; CDR3: CASSNRGLNTGELFF; DNA: TGTGCCAGCAGTAACAGGGGTCTGAACACCGGGGAGCTGTTTTTT
D: TRBD1; size: .; J: TRBJ2-5; V: TRBV11-3; CDR3: CASSPGVRTGEFQETQYF; DNA: TGTGCCAGCAGTCCAGGGGTACGGACAGGGGAGTTTCAAGAGACCCAGTACTTC
D: .; size: .; J: TRBJ2-3; V: TRBV4-2; CDR3: CASSQGETFGDTQYF; DNA: TGTGCCAGCAGCCAAGGGGAAACCTTCGGAGATACGCAGTATTTT
D: .; size: .; J: TRBJ2-2; V: TRBV19; CDR3: CASSIGPLRTGELFF; DNA: TGTGCCAGTAGTATTGGACCACTACGCACCGGGGAGCTGTTTTTT
D: .; size: .; J: TRBJ2-1; V: TRBV7-6; CDR3: CASSLVAWGGTTYNEQFF; DNA: TGTGCCAGCAGCTTAGTGGCGTGGGGCGGGACCACATACAATGAGCAGTTCTTC
D: .; size: .; J: TRBJ2-1; V: TRBV7-2; CDR3: CASSPGGEQFF; DNA: TGTGCCAGCAGCCCCGGGGGCGAGCAGTTCTTC
D: .; size: .; J: TRBJ2-7; V: TRBV7-6; CDR3: CASSTQGPYEQYF; DNA: TGTGCCAGCAGCACACAGGGACCCTACGAGCAGTACTTC